These 14 T cell receptor beta chains share one sample of origin, sequenced in a study of OX40 agonist ivuxolimab in advanced cancers. Clones were sequenced by immunoSEQ multiplex PCR, and TCRdb holds only the in-frame ones, with some missing. The sample records around 50,000 clones, 88% being singletons. Source: CD4+ or CD8+ T cells sorted from blood, taken in a trial of the OX40 agonist ivuxolimab. Receptors were obtained from an adult with an advanced solid tumor such as melanoma, head and neck, liver or kidney cancer.

J is TRBJ2-5 and V is TRBV5-6; D may be TRBD1 or TRBD2 (5 bases each). CDR3 length: 13 amino acids. Germline values: CDR1 SGHDT, CDR2 YYEEEE. V was shortened by 0 bases and J by 5 bases, with 8 bases between the two germline ends. CDR3 nucleotides: TGTGCCAGCAGCTTGGCCGGGGACGAGACCCAGTACTTC. It yields the protein CASSLAGDETQYF.

The chain combines TRBV5-4 with TRBJ2-5; no firm D call. Trimming pared 0 bases from V and 2 bases from J, leaving 5 bases between. Germline CDR1 reads SGHNT; CDR2 reads YYREEE (reference sequence). The CDR3 length is 13 residues. The CDR3 here is CASSLVTQETQYF. Written as DNA, the CDR3 is TGTGCCAGCAGCTTGGTTACTCAAGAGACCCAGTACTTC.

The chain couples TRBV5-4 to TRBJ1-1; D possibly corresponds to TRBD1 (6 bases). CDR3 length: 14 amino acids. With 5 bases removed from V and 3 bases from J, the gap between germline ends came to 14 bases. Germline V gene lookup returns CDR1 SGHNT and CDR2 YYREEE (reference sequence). CDR3 residues: CASSLGARDTEAFF. CDR3 DNA: TGTGCCAGCAGTCTGGGGGCCCGGGACACTGAAGCTTTCTTT.

CDR3: CASSRRDRASGSGDNEQFF. Written as DNA, the CDR3 is TGTGCCAGCAGCAGACGGGACAGGGCTAGCGGGAGCGGAGACAATGAGCAGTTCTTC. V gene TRBV21-1 combines with J gene TRBJ2-1; TRBD2 is the table's D call and was not checked against the DNA. TRBV21-1 is given as a pseudogene. The CDR3 sequence is 19 residues long.

The rearrangement links TRBV28 to TRBJ2-5, with a weak D call TRBD1 (5 bases). The CDR3 runs 12 residues. Per the germline V gene, CDR1 is MDHEN and CDR2 is SYDVKM. Trimming stripped 6 bases from V and 5 bases from J, with 10 bases between. This chain's CDR3 is CASSSGWETQYF. The DNA for the CDR3 is TGTGCCAGCAGCTCAGGGTGGGAGACCCAGTACTTC.

There are a few counts of this clone. The chain couples TRBV7-8 to TRBJ2-1, with 10 nucleotides matching TRBD2. The CDR3 extends over 16 amino acids. The junction had 10 bases not matched to a gene; V was cut back by 5 bases and J by 6 bases. Looked up from germline, CDR1 is SGHVS and CDR2 is FQNEAQ. Here the CDR3 DNA reads TGTGCCAGCAGCCCAGAGCTAGCGGGAGTTGTCAATGAGCAGTTCTTC. Protein sequence: CASSPELAGVVNEQFF. Combining the CDR3 with reference TRBV7-8 and TRBJ2-1 gives the whole variable domain GAGVSQSPRYKVAKRGQDVALRCDPISGHVSLFWYQQALGQGPEFLTYFQNEAQLDKSGLPSDRFFAERPEGSVSTLKIQRTQQEDSAVYLCASSPELAGVVNEQFFGPGTRLTVL.

V and J are TRBV7-6 and TRBJ2-1, with 7 bases aligning to TRBD1. The CDR3 loop spans 11 amino acids. The germline V gene encodes CDR1 SGHVS and CDR2 FNYEAQ. The J segment lost 7 bases and the V segment lost 10 bases, leaving 4 bases of the junction unmatched. Here the CDR3 reads CATRGRNEQFF. For the CDR3, the DNA is TGTGCCACTAGGGGGCGGAATGAGCAGTTCTTC.

The V and J genes are TRBV5-1 and TRBJ2-3; TRBD2 aligns across 8 bases. Per the germline V gene, CDR1 is SGHRS and CDR2 is YFSETQ. V gave up 0 bases and J gave up 3 bases; unmatched junction bases: 6. The CDR3 runs 16 residues. As DNA, the CDR3 is TGCGCCAGCAGCTTGGAGGGGACTAGTAGGACAGATACGCAGTATTTT. The encoded protein is CASSLEGTSRTDTQYF.

The genes are TRBV11-2 and TRBJ2-3, with D uncertain. V was trimmed by 6 bases and J by 5 bases, leaving 12 bases between them. Germline-derived CDR1 and CDR2 are SGHAT and FQNNGV. The CDR3 spans 13 residues. In DNA form, the CDR3 reads TGTGCCAGCAGGCCCCCCCTCGGAGATACGCAGTATTTT. Encoded protein: CASRPPLGDTQYF.

This chain links TRBV11-3 with TRBJ2-5; D may be TRBD1 (5 bases). The germline V and J ends were trimmed by 2 bases and 5 bases, with 6 bases remaining between them. This CDR3 is built from 12 residues. Germline CDR1 is SGHNT and CDR2 is YENEEA. The CDR3 protein is CASSLQGETQYF. As DNA, the CDR3 is TGTGCCAGCAGCTTACAGGGTGAGACCCAGTACTTC.

J is TRBJ1-2 and V is TRBV19; 8 nucleotides agree with TRBD1. From germline, CDR1 is LNHDA and CDR2 SQIVND (reference sequence). Trimming at V came to 6 bases and at J to 6 bases, leaving 12 bases not matched to a gene. This CDR3 has 15 amino acids. CDR3 sequence (DNA): TGTGCCAGTAGGACGGGACAGGTTTCGACGAATGGCTACACCTTC. Translated, it gives CASRTGQVSTNGYTF.

This sequence joins TRBV29-1 and TRBJ1-1; D remains ambiguous. V was clipped by 4 bases and J by 1 base, with 4 bases between them. CDR1 is SQVTM and CDR2 is ANQGSEA in the germline V gene. The CDR3 has 11 residues. The CDR3 region has the DNA TGCAGCGTTGGGAAGAACACTGAAGCTTTCTTT. The encoded protein is CSVGKNTEAFF.

The chain uses TRBV6-5 and TRBJ1-1; 8 nucleotides match TRBD1. CDR3 length equals 13 residues. The germline gives CDR1 MNHEY, CDR2 SVGAGI. The V and J ends lost 6 bases and 10 bases, in that order; junction bases with no gene match: 10. The CDR3 DNA reads TGTGCCAGCAGCCGACCGGGACAGGTTCCAGCTTTCTTT. Protein product: CASSRPGQVPAFF.

The chain has TRBV2 and TRBJ2-7; weak D call: TRBD2 (5 bases). The CDR3 loop spans 15 amino acids. The V end lost 4 bases, the J end lost 4 bases, and 17 bases lay between the germline ends. The germline CDR1 and CDR2 sequences are SNHLY and FYNNEI. The DNA of the CDR3 is TGTGCCAGCAGTGCGGTAGCGTCGGAGAAATACGAGCAGTACTTC. Translated, it gives CASSAVASEKYEQYF.